This T cell receptor (beta chain) is from a study of cytomegalovirus exposure and HLA in healthy donors listed by TCRdb under 2017. About the full investigation: An earlier analysis of roughly 500 of the donors reported more than 250 Gb of sequence data and 100 million to 130 million unique TCR beta sequences from about 180 million T cells. Alongside the repertoire data, information on donor age, sex, ethnicity and CMV serostatus was compiled. HLA typing included class I and class II loci at four-digit resolution. The study profiled the T cell repertoires of hundreds of subjects by immunosequencing and related them to cytomegalovirus serostatus. A later analysis re-analyzed previously published TCR beta repertoires from 660 or so donors and added high-resolution HLA genotyping to study TCR occurrence patterns. To decide whether each TCR beta V gene segment behaved as functional or pseudogenic, an earlier analysis of 587 of the donors relied on high-throughput TCR beta sequencing. Rather than drawing on any new phenotypic data, the later analysis identified candidate immune exposures from TCR beta sequences and the way those sequences occurred across donors. Among approximately 370 genotyped donors of the cohort, an average of roughly 230,000 unique TCR beta nucleotide sequences was sequenced per donor, of which 15% to 20% were non-productive. A later genetic analysis took genome-wide SNP genotypes for about 60% of the roughly 670 donors and used that subset as a discovery cohort. The study combined high-throughput TCR immunosequencing, statistical association of individual TCRs with disease status, and machine learning to predict cytomegalovirus infection status. In addition to the first cohort of about 650 subjects, a separate validation cohort of 100 to 150 different subjects was used. Of the approximately 400 genotyped donors, approximately 80% fell in the genetic ancestry cluster associated with self-reported Caucasian donors. The aim of the study was to test whether cataloging public T cell receptors could identify signatures of past pathogen exposure. Roughly five DR-DQ haplotypes were handled as single units for association and clustering because linkage in the cohort was strong. Every discovery cohort repertoire had been produced on one sequencing platform. About 280 gigabases of sequencing data and around 80 million unique TCR sequences made up an early release that covered over 550 HLA-typed donors. The number of donors typed differed by locus, with roughly 629-640 for A, B, C, DRB1 and DQB1, more than 500 for DQA1, 606 for DPA1, and around 430 for DPB1. General findings and caveats noted by the study authors: The earlier analysis of 450 to 700 of the donors excluded some 15 rarely observed V segments, including chromosome 9 orphons, because counts were too low. In vitro tests confirmed that a few of the cytomegalovirus-associated TCR beta chains recognize cytomegalovirus antigens. Only TCR beta chains were sequenced in this cohort, and the absence of alpha or paired-chain data limited detectable features. The classifier was reported to diagnose cytomegalovirus status with high specificity and sensitivity in both the original and validation cohorts. At a false discovery rate of 0.05, a later analysis linked under 20,000 TCR beta sequences to specific HLA alleles. The study gave a list of some 150 TCR beta chains associated with cytomegalovirus. Some IMGT-functional V segments, including TRBV6-2 and TRBV6-3, could not be told apart with the 87-base-pair reads, so those segments were excluded. Because HLA typing was unavailable for some donors at each locus, only the typed subset was used in association tests. CMV serostatus was the only immune exposure information available for the cohort. A later genetic analysis associated a missense DCLRE1C variant with V-gene and J-gene trimming of TCR beta chains, and an independent cohort replicated the association. In a later analysis, most CMV-associated TCR beta chains were found to appear HLA-restricted, with HLA associations seemingly driven largely by CMV exposure. According to a later analysis, parvovirus B19, influenza, CMV and Epstein-Barr virus appeared linked to several top co-occurrence clusters. Broadly in line with IMGT annotations, most TCR beta V segments showed up in productive rearrangements about 87% or about 30% of the time in an earlier analysis of roughly 590 of the donors. Assigning TCR associations to individual alleles was difficult when HLA alleles, especially DR and DQ, strongly co-occurred. While some public TCRs were present in many individuals, most TCR sequences turned up only very rarely across donors. Compared with the roughly 670-donor mean, donors in an Asian-associated ancestry cluster had fewer N-insertions in productive TCRs, according to a later genetic analysis. A further reported finding was that TCR beta sequences accurately predicted the HLA-A and HLA-B alleles for most subjects in the first cohort. A later analysis found that TCR association rates varied across HLA loci, with DRB1 alleles showing the most associated TCRs and HLA-C alleles the fewest. Presence/absence analyses assumed roughly uniform sequencing depth across donors, an assumption that may not hold. A group of highly shared sequence variants was considered likely to be a technical artifact of the sequencing pipeline. Linkage disequilibrium might explain the correlated functional status among segregating V segments, but an unknown experimental factor could not be ruled out. The authors suggested that the approach could potentially be extended to other disease states and immunological phenotypes. Compared with equally common non-associated chains, HLA-associated TCR beta chains in a later analysis were more clonally expanded and had lower generation probabilities.

In total, around 600 healthy bone marrow donors made up the cohort. At the time of sampling, all cohort members were nominally healthy, though unrecorded immune exposures were likely present. The donor tested CMV seropositive, placing the donor among the roughly 300 seropositive members of the cohort. Every donor gave a peripheral blood sample, and the peripheral blood mononuclear cells from that sample were used for TCR beta sequencing. The Qiagen DNeasy Blood Extraction Kit was used to extract genomic DNA from the blood cell samples. Regarding this clone: Which antigen it targets is not known. Base quality data are lacking; no much larger clone is found one base away.

The CDR3 measures 15 amino acids from cysteine to phenylalanine. Only the CDR3 part of the read is kept: 45 bases, read in frame from the first base. CDR1 MNHEY and CDR2 SVGAGI are derived from the germline V gene. V gives up 2 bases and J gives up 5 bases, and the segment between their germline ends measures 15 bases. Library preparation employed the immunoSEQ multiplex PCR assay. A mixture of 60 forward primers for TCR Vbeta segments and 13 reverse primers for TCR Jbeta segments was used in the multiplex PCR. The CDR3 region of rearranged TCR beta genes was amplified from genomic DNA by a multiplex PCR assay. On the Illumina HiSeq System, the amplified TCR beta libraries were sequenced as 87-base-pair reads. As for the original processing: A later analysis counted about 82 million unique TCR beta chains across the 650 to 700 repertoires, and 9 million to 14 million of these chains were shared by at least two donors. Raw reads were error-corrected and collapsed into unique sequences with a nearest-neighbor algorithm that merged closely related sequences to remove PCR and sequencing errors. Alignment of CDR3 sequences to IMGT reference sequences was used to assign V, D and J gene segments. For a sequence to be retained, a match of at least six nucleotides to both a V gene segment and a J gene segment was required. A rearrangement was called productive if the CDR3 had no stop codons and remained in frame with V and J, and every other rearrangement was called non-productive. CDR3 was defined according to IMGT convention as the region running from the second conserved V-encoded cysteine to the conserved J-encoded phenylalanine. In an earlier analysis of approximately 590 of the donors, sequences lacking an unambiguous match to a single V gene segment were excluded. In an earlier analysis of 587 of the donors, V segments were called functional above 56.7% productive rearrangements and were called segregating when the between-donor standard deviation exceeded 5%. To diagnose cytomegalovirus status from the catalog of TCR beta chain sequences, a statistical classification framework was built. V and J gene assignment, in a later analysis, came from comparing TCR nucleotide sequences with IMGT/GENE-DB human TR gene sequences. The TCRdist pipeline was used in a later analysis to assign CDR3 sequences and most-parsimonious VDJ recombination scenarios. A later analysis defined each TCR beta chain by its CDR3 amino acid sequence plus V-gene family, and excluded reads lacking a unique V-gene family. A later analysis removed 600 or so highly shared, low-generation-probability nucleotide sequences to deal with suspected cross-contamination and a sequencing artifact. In a later analysis, a clonal expansion index was calculated for each public chain from normalized within-repertoire ranks of inferred template counts. In a later analysis, generation probabilities were computed using a VDJ recombination model fitted to out-of-frame rearrangements, and the results were checked against IGoR. In a later analysis, hypergeometric tests were used to score TCR-TCR, TCR-HLA and TCR-CMV co-occurrence, with a repertoire-size bias correction applied to TCR pairs. A later analysis estimated false discovery rates by permuting HLA or CMV assignments 20 times. A later analysis grouped co-occurring TCRs with DBSCAN, adding TCRdist sequence similarity when clustering within HLA-allele-positive subsets. Co-occurrence clustering excluded repertoires with fewer than 30,000 or more than 120,000 public chains, plus five with anomalous nucleotide sharing. The immuneACCESS repertoire file appears here via TCRdb, limited to in-frame rearrangements. These files lack a portion of the clones; in checked studies, under half of the deficit traces to unresolved V genes, and the cause of the others is not known. Clone size and the V and J calls come from that table; the DNA yielded D and trimming. Counted in this sample were 80,000 or so clones; under 65% of them appeared once. The ten biggest clones cover roughly 4% of the sample.

The chain joins TRBV6-5 to TRBJ2-5, with TRBD1 tentatively as D gene (6 bases match). This TCR derives from a male donor in good health and CMV-seropositive. Material for sequencing was PBMCs. Read as DNA, the sequence is TGTGCCAGCAGTTACCGAGGGGGTGGTGCCGAGACCCAGTACTTC. Translated, this gives CASSYRGGGAETQYF.